Shown below are 21 T cell receptor beta chains from a single sample sequenced in a study of beta chain features in type 1 diabetes. Study-wide findings and caveats: TCRB CDR3s from Type 1 diabetes patients were moderately but significantly shorter in all four CD4+ subsets.

Of the isolated RNA, all was reverse transcribed, and so the sequenced material was expressed TCRB transcripts. Some clones are missing from TCRdb's copy, which holds only in-frame ones; the method was immunoSEQ multiplex PCR. The sample records 150,000 or so clones, around 8.3% being singletons. The antigens for these receptors are not known. What was sequenced was central memory CD4+ T cells from blood. Receptors originate from a woman under 30 with type 1 diabetes.

The chain's CDR3 is CASSPSGTGRYGYTF. CDR3 bases: TGTGCCAGCAGCCCCAGTGGGACAGGGAGATATGGCTACACCTTC. The chain couples TRBV7-2 to TRBJ1-2; 9 nucleotides agree with TRBD1. The ends lost 5 bases at V and 5 bases at J; junction bases unmatched: 9. The CDR3 runs 15 residues. Per the germline V gene, CDR1 is SGHTA and CDR2 is FQGNSA.

There are a few counts of this clone. The V call is TRBV7-2, the J call TRBJ1-2, with 10 bases that match TRBD1. The CDR3 length is 14 residues. Trimming took 5 bases from V and 6 from J; bases not matched to a gene: 6. The V gene's germline CDR1 is SGHTA and CDR2 FQGNSA. CDR3 in DNA: TGTGCCAGCAGCCGCTCCGGGACAGGGGATGGCTACACCTTC. It yields the protein CASSRSGTGDGYTF.

This clone was picked up a small number of times. The chain couples TRBV7-6 to TRBJ2-6, with a weak D call TRBD1 (5 bases). CDR3 size: 15 residues. Germline assignment: CDR1 SGHVS and CDR2 FNYEAQ. V gave up 1 base and J gave up 2 bases, with 6 bases separating them. CDR3 residues: CASSLGQTGANVLTF. CDR3 nucleotide sequence: TGTGCCAGCAGCTTAGGACAGACTGGGGCCAACGTCCTGACTTTC.

This clone was seen a few times. The CDR3 nucleotides are TGTGCCAGCAGGAGACTAGCGGGTAACACCGGGGAGCTGTTTTTT. Encoded protein: CASRRLAGNTGELFF. The chain employs TRBV5-5 and TRBJ2-2, with TRBD2 matching over 10 bases. Trimming removed 5 bases from V and 2 bases from J; junction bases left unmatched: 3. The CDR3 has 15 amino acids. In germline, CDR1 is SGHKS, CDR2 YYEKEE (reference sequence).

The sample holds a few counts of this clone. The chain is built from TRBV7-9 and TRBJ1-5; 11 bases align to TRBD1. Germline loops: CDR1 SEHNR, CDR2 FQNEAQ (reference sequence). The CDR3 is 16 residues long. V lost 7 bases to trimming and J lost 6 bases; unmatched junction nucleotides: 11. The chain's CDR3 is CASTTGTGGTGQPQHF. The CDR3 DNA sequence: TGTGCCAGCACCACCGGGACAGGGGGAACAGGTCAGCCCCAGCATTTT.

This clone was detected a few times. The J gene is TRBJ1-1, the V gene TRBV6-5; the D gene is possibly TRBD1 (6 bases). Per the germline V gene, CDR1 is MNHEY and CDR2 is SVGAGI. The CDR3 extends over 15 amino acids. Trimming left V 0 bases short and J 5 bases short, with 13 bases between. The CDR3 sequence is CASSYSRGKRTEAFF. In nucleotides, the CDR3 is TGTGCCAGCAGTTACTCGAGGGGGAAGAGGACTGAAGCTTTCTTT.

The chain joins TRBV11-2 to TRBJ2-1; 7 nucleotides match TRBD2. The J segment lost 5 bases and the V segment lost 4 bases, leaving 5 bases of the junction unmatched. The CDR3 has 14 amino acids. Per the germline V gene, CDR1 is SGHAT and CDR2 is FQNNGV. As DNA, the CDR3 is TGTGCCAGCAGCTCTGGGAGGGGTGACAATGAGCAGTTCTTC. Its translation is CASSSGRGDNEQFF.

The chain uses TRBV10-2 and TRBJ2-7, with no clear D. The CDR3 has 14 residues. Germline CDR1 is WSHSY and CDR2 is SAAADI. The V end was cut by 4 bases, the J end by 2 bases, with 12 bases between. The CDR3 loop is CASSGPTSTYEQYF. The CDR3, as DNA: TGCGCCAGCAGTGGCCCGACAAGTACCTACGAGCAGTACTTC.

There are a few counts of this clone. The V gene is TRBV7-2, the J gene TRBJ2-5; 9 nucleotides match TRBD1. Trimming at V came to 4 bases and at J to 3 bases, leaving 3 bases not matched to a gene. Germline V gene data show CDR1 as SGHTA and CDR2 as FQGNSA. This CDR3 is 14 amino acids long. The CDR3 DNA reads TGTGCCAGCAGCTATTGGACAGGGGAAGAGACCCAGTACTTC. Its protein product is CASSYWTGEETQYF.

A few counts support this clone. CDR3 coding DNA: TGTGCCAGCAGCCGGACTAGCGGGGGGGAGTTAGGCACAGATACGCAGTATTTT. It specifies CASSRTSGGELGTDTQYF. The V call is TRBV5-4, the J call TRBJ2-3; 15 positions agree with TRBD2. J was trimmed by 1 base and V by 4 bases; bases with no gene match: 7. Germline CDR1 reads SGHNT; CDR2 reads YYREEE (reference sequence). CDR3 length: 18 residues.

The chain combines TRBV6-5 with TRBJ2-1, with D maybe TRBD2 (6 bases). The germline V gene has CDR1 MNHEY and CDR2 SVGAGI. With 7 bases removed from V and 8 bases from J, the gap between germline ends came to 18 bases. The CDR3 length is 14 residues. CDR3 nucleotide sequence: TGTGCCAGCACCGGGGGATCGTTGTATTATGAGCAGTTCTTC. Its translation: CASTGGSLYYEQFF.

The chain combines TRBV5-4 with TRBJ2-7; 7 positions match TRBD1. Germline V CDR1 and CDR2: SGHNT, YYREEE (reference sequence). CDR3 length: 13 amino acids. Trimming removed 4 bases from V and 4 bases from J; junction bases left unmatched: 5. CDR3 in amino acids: CASSPGQLYEQYF. CDR3 coding DNA: TGTGCCAGCAGCCCGGGACAGCTTTACGAGCAGTACTTC.

The chain has TRBV28 and TRBJ2-7; 9 positions match TRBD1. J was trimmed by 2 bases and V by 10 bases; bases with no gene match: 9. Germline V lookup: CDR1 MDHEN, CDR2 SYDVKM. CDR3 length: 14 amino acids. The CDR3 region has the DNA TGTGCCACCAGGATCGGGACAGGGACCTACGAGCAGTACTTC. Its protein is CATRIGTGTYEQYF.

This clone has only a few counts. The chain has TRBV6-5 and TRBJ2-7; possibly TRBD2 for D (6 bases). The CDR3 length is 15 residues. In germline, CDR1 is MNHEY, CDR2 SVGAGI. V was pared by 6 bases and J by 5 bases, with 20 bases between. CDR3: CASRPEAAGRHEQYF. The CDR3 region has the DNA TGTGCCAGCAGGCCGGAAGCGGCGGGGAGGCACGAGCAGTACTTC.

A few counts support this clone. The identical CDR3 is also encoded by other nucleotide sequences in the sample. The chain carries TRBV11-2 and TRBJ2-5; perhaps TRBD2 as D (6 bases). Trimming shortened V by 2 bases and J by 5 bases, and 9 bases separated the two germline ends. The CDR3 has 13 residues. Per germline, CDR1 SGHAT and CDR2 FQNNGV. The DNA of the CDR3 is TGTGCCAGCAGCTTATCTGGGGGGGAGACCCAGTACTTC. Its translation is CASSLSGGETQYF.

This clone has just a few counts. V and J are TRBV5-1 and TRBJ2-7; 8 nucleotides agree with TRBD1. Per the germline V gene, CDR1 is SGHRS and CDR2 is YFSETQ. V lost 7 bases to trimming and J lost 5 bases; unmatched junction nucleotides: 11. This CDR3 comprises 14 residues. CDR3 coding DNA: TGCGCCAGCGCCCCCGGACAGGGCGGGGACGAGCAGTACTTC. Protein: CASAPGQGGDEQYF.

The rearrangement uses TRBV11-2 and TRBJ2-1; the match to TRBD2 covers 7 bases. CDR1 and CDR2 from the germline V gene are SGHAT and FQNNGV. This CDR3 comprises 17 residues. The ends lost 0 bases at V and 4 bases at J; junction bases unmatched: 9. CDR3 DNA sequence: TGTGCCAGCAGCTTAGATCTGGAAGCGGGGATATACAATGAGCAGTTCTTC. Its protein is CASSLDLEAGIYNEQFF.

V is TRBV30 and J is TRBJ2-7, with D possibly TRBD2 on 6 matching bases. V lost 2 bases to trimming and J lost 2 bases, with 19 bases between them. Germline CDR1 is GTSNPN and CDR2 is SVGIG (reference sequence). The CDR3 length is 16 residues. The CDR3 sequence is CAWSPMGRDLTYEQYF. The CDR3 DNA reads TGTGCCTGGAGTCCCATGGGGCGGGATTTGACCTACGAGCAGTACTTC. The variable domain in full, completed from reference TRBV30 and TRBJ2-7, reads SQTIHQWPATLVQPVGSPLSLECTVEGTSNPNLYWYRQAAGRGLQLLFYSVGIGQISSEVPQNLSASRPQDRQFILSSKKLLLSDSGFYLCAWSPMGRDLTYEQYFGPGTRLTVT.

V is TRBV9 and J is TRBJ2-5; D might be TRBD2 (5 bases). The J call is uncertain, as TRBJ2-7 better fits the DNA end. The CDR3 loop spans 14 amino acids. CDR1 is SGDLS and CDR2 is YYNGEE in the germline V gene. The chain's CDR3 is CASSVGGSPYEQYF. The CDR3 DNA reads as TGTGCCAGCAGCGTAGGAGGGTCCCCCTACGAGCAGTACTTC.

V is TRBV11-2 and J is TRBJ1-2; D is possibly TRBD1 (6 bases). Germline V CDR1 and CDR2: SGHAT, FQNNGV. This CDR3 is 15 amino acids long. Trimming removed 5 bases at V and 4 bases at J, with 17 bases between. This chain's CDR3 is CASSPDTGLGYGYTF. The CDR3 nucleotides read TGTGCCAGCAGCCCTGACACAGGGCTGGGCTATGGCTACACCTTC.

The chain's CDR3 is CATSRGGRDSSYEQYF. The CDR3 coding sequence is TGTGCCACCAGCAGAGGTGGAAGGGACAGCTCCTACGAGCAGTACTTC. The rearrangement joins TRBV15 to TRBJ2-7; 7 bases agree with TRBD1. Germline CDR1 and CDR2: LNHNV and YYDKDF (reference sequence). J was trimmed by 0 bases and V by 1 base; bases with no gene match: 6. The CDR3 runs 16 residues.